These T cell receptor beta chains were read from a single sample in a study of CD8+CD57+ T cells in acquired aplastic anemia. TCRdb reanalysed the reads using MiXCR and keeps one entry per CDR3 protein. The sample records roughly 150,000 distinct CDR3 sequences, just under 45% being singletons. Sequenced sample: sorted CD4+, CD8+, or CD8+CD57+ T cells (not recorded which) from PBMCs. These receptors all stem from a human donor in good health. CDR3s include the opening cysteine and the closing phenylalanine or tryptophan. D genes are given only for firm matches. A clone size is listed for some rows: how often the clone was seen (once, few, many), or a class if it is expanded.

j_gene: TRBJ2-3
v_gene: TRBV7-8
abundance: NA
d_gene: TRBD1
CDR3aa: CASSVGTGVTDTQYF
CDR3nt: TGTGCCAGCAGCGTCGGGACAGGGGTGACAGATACGCAGTATTTT

j_gene: TRBJ2-7
v_gene: TRBV10-3
abundance: once
d_gene: NA
CDR3aa: CAISTGIPLYEQYF
CDR3nt: TGTGCCATCAGTACAGGGATTCCCCTTTACGAGCAGTACTTC

j_gene: TRBJ2-3
v_gene: TRBV5-4
abundance: NA
d_gene: TRBD2
CDR3aa: CASSFLAGSTDTQYF
CDR3nt: TGTGCCAGCAGCTTCCTAGCGGGGAGCACAGATACGCAGTATTTT

j_gene: TRBJ1-4
v_gene: TRBV25-1
abundance: NA
d_gene: NA
CDR3aa: CASSESGTTNEKLFF
CDR3nt: TGTGCCAGCAGTGAATCCGGGACAACTAATGAAAAACTGTTTTTT

j_gene: TRBJ2-1
v_gene: TRBV20-1
abundance: NA
d_gene: NA
CDR3aa: CSATIQNRVLYNEQFF
CDR3nt: TGCAGTGCTACCATACAAAACAGGGTTTTGTACAATGAGCAGTTCTTC

j_gene: TRBJ2-1
v_gene: TRBV24-1
abundance: NA
d_gene: TRBD1
CDR3aa: CATSDLGQEPYNEQFF
CDR3nt: TGTGCCACCAGTGATTTGGGACAGGAGCCGTACAATGAGCAGTTCTTC

j_gene: TRBJ1-1
v_gene: TRBV27
abundance: few
d_gene: NA
CDR3aa: CASSFYSANTEAFF
CDR3nt: TGTGCCAGCAGTTTTTATTCAGCGAACACTGAAGCTTTCTTT

j_gene: TRBJ1-5
v_gene: TRBV27
abundance: NA
d_gene: NA
CDR3aa: CASSPRRGQYQPQHF
CDR3nt: TGTGCCAGCAGTCCCCGGAGGGGCCAATATCAGCCCCAGCATTTT

j_gene: TRBJ1-1
v_gene: TRBV10-3
abundance: few
d_gene: NA
CDR3aa: CAISEGRYEQTFF
CDR3nt: TGTGCCATCAGTGAGGGACGTTACGAGCAAACTTTCTTT

j_gene: TRBJ1-5
v_gene: TRBV7-9
abundance: few
d_gene: NA
CDR3aa: CASSLRDQPQHF
CDR3nt: TGTGCCAGCAGCTTGAGGGACCAGCCCCAGCATTTT

j_gene: TRBJ1-1
v_gene: TRBV19
abundance: few
d_gene: TRBD1
CDR3aa: CASSLGQGIGTEAFF
CDR3nt: TGTGCCAGTAGCCTTGGACAGGGAATCGGCACTGAAGCTTTCTTT

j_gene: TRBJ2-7
v_gene: TRBV6-2/TRBV6-3
abundance: many
d_gene: NA
CDR3aa: CASSYSTGPYEQYF
CDR3nt: TGTGCCAGCAGTTACTCGACCGGGCCCTACGAGCAGTACTTC

j_gene: TRBJ2-7
v_gene: TRBV20-1
abundance: NA
d_gene: NA
CDR3aa: CSARDTVSYEQYF
CDR3nt: TGCAGTGCTAGAGACACCGTATCCTACGAGCAGTACTTC

j_gene: TRBJ1-6
v_gene: TRBV27
abundance: many
d_gene: NA
CDR3aa: CASRIGGSNSPLHF
CDR3nt: TGTGCCAGCAGAATCGGAGGGTCTAATTCACCCCTCCACTTT

j_gene: TRBJ2-7
v_gene: TRBV10-1
abundance: NA
d_gene: NA
CDR3aa: CASSEYYCLGGRCYEQYF
CDR3nt: TGCGCCAGCAGTGAGTATTATTGTTTAGGGGGACGGTGTTACGAGCAGTACTTC

j_gene: TRBJ2-7
v_gene: TRBV20-1
abundance: many
d_gene: NA
CDR3aa: CSDSRLAGQNYEQYF
CDR3nt: TGCAGTGATTCCCGACTGGCGGGACAGAACTACGAGCAGTACTTC

j_gene: TRBJ1-1
v_gene: TRBV5-1
abundance: many
d_gene: NA
CDR3aa: CASSLVGGEPNTEAFF
CDR3nt: TGCGCCAGCAGCTTGGTAGGCGGAGAACCGAACACTGAAGCTTTCTTT

j_gene: TRBJ1-1
v_gene: TRBV6-5
abundance: many
d_gene: NA
CDR3aa: CASSTGKRHNTEAFF
CDR3nt: TGTGCCAGCAGTACCGGGAAGAGACACAACACTGAAGCTTTCTTT

j_gene: TRBJ2-7
v_gene: TRBV3-1
abundance: NA
d_gene: TRBD1
CDR3aa: CASAARDRGPQGEQYF
CDR3nt: TGTGCCAGCGCCGCCAGGGACAGGGGTCCCCAGGGGGAGCAGTACTTC

j_gene: TRBJ1-1
v_gene: TRBV20-1
abundance: NA
d_gene: NA
CDR3aa: CSARPLGTSRTEAFF
CDR3nt: TGCAGTGCTAGACCTTTAGGGACAAGTCGCACTGAAGCTTTCTTT

j_gene: TRBJ2-3
v_gene: TRBV5-5
abundance: many
d_gene: TRBD1
CDR3aa: CASSLDRGSTDTQYF
CDR3nt: TGTGCCAGCAGCTTGGACAGGGGGAGCACAGATACGCAGTATTTT

j_gene: TRBJ2-1
v_gene: TRBV5-1
abundance: NA
d_gene: TRBD2
CDR3aa: CASSPSASGGRNEQFF
CDR3nt: TGCGCCAGCAGCCCGTCGGCTAGCGGGGGGAGGAATGAGCAGTTCTTC

j_gene: TRBJ1-5
v_gene: TRBV6-2/TRBV6-3
abundance: NA
d_gene: NA
CDR3aa: CASKKGRGTDQPEHF
CDR3nt: TGTGCCAGCAAAAAGGGGAGGGGCACAGATCAGCCCGAGCATTTT

j_gene: TRBJ2-7
v_gene: TRBV29-1
abundance: once
d_gene: NA
CDR3aa: CSVEDRRTGYYEQYF
CDR3nt: TGCAGCGTTGAAGATCGTAGGACCGGGTACTACGAGCAGTACTTC

j_gene: TRBJ1-1
v_gene: TRBV7-3
abundance: many
d_gene: NA
CDR3aa: CASSFYRDSEAFF
CDR3nt: TGTGCCAGCAGCTTCTACAGGGACTCTGAAGCTTTCTTT

j_gene: TRBJ1-2
v_gene: TRBV10-3
abundance: NA
d_gene: NA
CDR3aa: CASSSPAGGGGYTF
CDR3nt: TGTGCCAGCAGCTCCCCCGCTGGGGGGGGTGGCTACACCTTC

j_gene: TRBJ2-7
v_gene: TRBV2
abundance: NA
d_gene: NA
CDR3aa: CASSSGHRTPYEQYF
CDR3nt: TGTGCCAGCAGTTCCGGGCACAGGACGCCCTACGAGCAGTACTTC

j_gene: TRBJ2-1
v_gene: TRBV19
abundance: NA
d_gene: TRBD2
CDR3aa: CASSMTGGRNEQFF
CDR3nt: TGTGCCAGTAGTATGACGGGAGGTAGGAATGAGCAGTTCTTC

j_gene: TRBJ2-3
v_gene: TRBV7-9
abundance: NA
d_gene: NA
CDR3aa: CASSIFADTQYF
CDR3nt: TGTGCCAGTAGTATCTTCGCAGATACGCAGTATTTT

j_gene: TRBJ2-2
v_gene: TRBV3-1
abundance: NA
d_gene: TRBD1
CDR3aa: CASSGTGVTGELFF
CDR3nt: TGTGCCTCTTCCGGGACAGGGGTTACCGGGGAGCTGTTTTTT

j_gene: TRBJ1-4
v_gene: TRBV12-3/TRBV12-4
abundance: few
d_gene: NA
CDR3aa: CASSLVSKVPNEKLFF
CDR3nt: TGTGCCAGCAGTTTGGTCAGTAAAGTACCTAATGAAAAACTGTTTTTT

j_gene: TRBJ2-7
v_gene: TRBV12-3/TRBV12-4
abundance: NA
d_gene: NA
CDR3aa: CAGSSGFGEQYF
CDR3nt: TGTGCCGGCAGTTCAGGGTTCGGGGAGCAGTACTTC

j_gene: TRBJ2-7
v_gene: TRBV6-1
abundance: many
d_gene: NA
CDR3aa: CASSNWGLSSYEQYF
CDR3nt: TGTGCCAGCAGCAATTGGGGGTTGAGCTCCTACGAGCAGTACTTC

j_gene: TRBJ1-5
v_gene: TRBV29-1
abundance: NA
d_gene: TRBD1
CDR3aa: CSVEEVLGQGNIGNQPQHF
CDR3nt: TGCAGCGTTGAAGAGGTCCTGGGACAGGGGAATATTGGCAATCAGCCCCAGCATTTT

j_gene: TRBJ2-5
v_gene: TRBV9
abundance: many
d_gene: TRBD1
CDR3aa: CASSRMGTGEQETQYF
CDR3nt: TGTGCCAGCAGCAGAATGGGGACAGGGGAACAAGAGACCCAGTACTTC

j_gene: TRBJ2-2
v_gene: TRBV14
abundance: few
d_gene: TRBD1
CDR3aa: CASSQVRLGDSPLRAGELFF
CDR3nt: TGTGCCAGCAGCCAAGTCCGATTGGGGGACAGCCCTCTCAGAGCCGGGGAGCTGTTTTTT

j_gene: TRBJ1-5
v_gene: TRBV9
abundance: NA
d_gene: NA
CDR3aa: CASSVDGNSNQPQHF
CDR3nt: TGTGCCAGCAGCGTGGACGGCAATAGCAATCAGCCCCAGCATTTT

j_gene: TRBJ1-6
v_gene: TRBV10-3
abundance: once
d_gene: NA
CDR3aa: CAISVSTNSPLHF
CDR3nt: TGTGCCATCAGTGTTTCAACTAATTCACCCCTCCACTTT

j_gene: TRBJ1-6
v_gene: TRBV4-3
abundance: many
d_gene: TRBD1
CDR3aa: CASSHDRVMNSPLHF
CDR3nt: TGCGCCAGCAGCCACGACAGGGTCATGAATTCACCCCTCCACTTT

j_gene: TRBJ1-6
v_gene: TRBV7-2
abundance: many
d_gene: NA
CDR3aa: CASSPQTANNSPLHF
CDR3nt: TGTGCCAGCAGCCCCCAGACAGCTAATAATTCACCCCTCCACTTT

j_gene: TRBJ2-6
v_gene: TRBV25-1
abundance: NA
d_gene: NA
CDR3aa: CASSGHRVSGANVLTF
CDR3nt: TGTGCCAGCAGTGGACACAGGGTCTCTGGGGCCAACGTCCTGACTTTC

j_gene: TRBJ1-3
v_gene: TRBV7-8
abundance: many
d_gene: NA
CDR3aa: CASSLVGVSGNTIYF
CDR3nt: TGTGCCAGCAGCTTAGTTGGGGTCTCTGGAAACACCATATATTTT

j_gene: TRBJ2-2
v_gene: TRBV10-3
abundance: NA
d_gene: TRBD2
CDR3aa: CATRRLAGVGGELFF
CDR3nt: TGTGCCACCCGGAGACTAGCGGGAGTGGGCGGGGAGCTGTTTTTT

j_gene: TRBJ1-2
v_gene: TRBV4-2
abundance: many
d_gene: NA
CDR3aa: CASSQARSYGYTF
CDR3nt: TGTGCCAGCAGCCAAGCGCGGTCCTATGGCTACACCTTC

j_gene: TRBJ2-4
v_gene: TRBV5-1
abundance: many
d_gene: TRBD1
CDR3aa: CASSMGQAVNIQYF
CDR3nt: TGCGCCAGCAGCATGGGACAGGCGGTAAACATTCAGTACTTC

j_gene: TRBJ2-7
v_gene: TRBV4-2
abundance: many
d_gene: TRBD1
CDR3aa: CASSQDGTGTYEQYF
CDR3nt: TGTGCCAGCAGCCAAGACGGGACAGGCACCTACGAGCAGTACTTC

j_gene: TRBJ1-1
v_gene: TRBV19
abundance: NA
d_gene: NA
CDR3aa: CASSSNLGMNTEAFF
CDR3nt: TGTGCCAGTAGTAGCAACCTGGGGATGAACACTGAAGCTTTCTTT

j_gene: TRBJ2-5
v_gene: TRBV15
abundance: many
d_gene: TRBD1
CDR3aa: CATLSGTGVETQYF
CDR3nt: TGTGCCACCCTCTCCGGGACAGGGGTGGAGACCCAGTACTTC

j_gene: TRBJ2-3
v_gene: TRBV6-1
abundance: many
d_gene: NA
CDR3aa: CASSRKASDTQYF
CDR3nt: TGTGCCAGCAGCCGTAAAGCTTCGGATACGCAGTATTTT

j_gene: TRBJ1-6
v_gene: TRBV5-1
abundance: NA
d_gene: NA
CDR3aa: CASSLAGQIYSPLHF
CDR3nt: TGCGCCAGCAGCTTGGCCGGACAGATCTATTCACCCCTCCACTTT

j_gene: TRBJ1-6
v_gene: TRBV7-8
abundance: NA
d_gene: TRBD1
CDR3aa: CASSNQVGTGDSPLHF
CDR3nt: TGTGCCAGCAGCAACCAAGTGGGGACAGGGGATTCACCCCTCCACTTT

j_gene: TRBJ2-3
v_gene: TRBV5-6
abundance: many
d_gene: NA
CDR3aa: CASSLVGLGTDTQYF
CDR3nt: TGTGCCAGCAGCTTGGTAGGGTTAGGGACAGATACGCAGTATTTT

j_gene: TRBJ1-6
v_gene: TRBV7-6
abundance: NA
d_gene: NA
CDR3aa: CASSSHYREWSYNSPLHF
CDR3nt: TGTGCCAGCAGCAGTCATTACCGGGAGTGGTCCTATAATTCACCCCTCCACTTT

j_gene: TRBJ2-7
v_gene: TRBV20-1
abundance: many
d_gene: NA
CDR3aa: CSARNPTQASSYEQYF
CDR3nt: TGCAGTGCTAGAAACCCGACCCAAGCCAGCTCCTACGAGCAGTACTTC

j_gene: TRBJ2-7
v_gene: TRBV7-9
abundance: NA
d_gene: NA
CDR3aa: CASSPREYEQYF
CDR3nt: TGTGCCAGCAGCCCGCGCGAGTACGAGCAGTACTTC

j_gene: TRBJ1-2
v_gene: TRBV7-8
abundance: NA
d_gene: NA
CDR3aa: CASSFTRDARNGYTF
CDR3nt: TGTGCCAGCAGCTTTACGAGGGACGCCCGGAATGGCTACACCTTC

j_gene: TRBJ2-1
v_gene: TRBV19
abundance: NA
d_gene: TRBD1
CDR3aa: CASRRTGGRDEQFF
CDR3nt: TGTGCCAGTAGGAGGACAGGGGGCCGGGATGAGCAGTTCTTC

j_gene: TRBJ1-3
v_gene: TRBV19
abundance: NA
d_gene: TRBD1
CDR3aa: CASSMGQNNGNTIYF
CDR3nt: TGTGCCAGTAGTATGGGACAGAATAATGGAAACACCATATATTTT